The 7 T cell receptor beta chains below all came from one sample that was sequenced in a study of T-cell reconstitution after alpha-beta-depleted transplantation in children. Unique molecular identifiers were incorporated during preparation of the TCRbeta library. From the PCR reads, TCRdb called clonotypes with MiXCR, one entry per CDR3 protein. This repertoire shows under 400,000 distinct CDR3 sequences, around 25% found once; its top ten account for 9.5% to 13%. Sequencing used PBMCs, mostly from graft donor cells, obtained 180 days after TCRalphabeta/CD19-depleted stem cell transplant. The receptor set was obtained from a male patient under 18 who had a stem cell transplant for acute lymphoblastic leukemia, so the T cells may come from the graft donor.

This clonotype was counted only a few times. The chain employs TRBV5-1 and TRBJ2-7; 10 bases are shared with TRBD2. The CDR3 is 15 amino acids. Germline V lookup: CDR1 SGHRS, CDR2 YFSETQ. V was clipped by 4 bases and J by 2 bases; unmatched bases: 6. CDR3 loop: CASSIGLAVTYEQYF. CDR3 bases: TGCGCCAGCAGCATAGGACTAGCGGTGACCTACGAGCAGTACTTC. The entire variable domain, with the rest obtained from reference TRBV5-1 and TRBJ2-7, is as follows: KAGVTQTPRYLIKTRGQQVTLSCSPISGHRSVSWYQQTPGQGLQFLFEYFSETQRNKGNFPGRFSGRQFSNSRSEMNVSTLELGDSALYLCASSIGLAVTYEQYFGPGTRLTVT.

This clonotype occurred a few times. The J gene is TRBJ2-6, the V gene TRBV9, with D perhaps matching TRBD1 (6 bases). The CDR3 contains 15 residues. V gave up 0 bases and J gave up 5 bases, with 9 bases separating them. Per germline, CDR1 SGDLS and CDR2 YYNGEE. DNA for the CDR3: TGTGCCAGCAGCGTAGCAGGGGTGAGGGCCAACGTCCTGACTTTC. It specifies CASSVAGVRANVLTF.

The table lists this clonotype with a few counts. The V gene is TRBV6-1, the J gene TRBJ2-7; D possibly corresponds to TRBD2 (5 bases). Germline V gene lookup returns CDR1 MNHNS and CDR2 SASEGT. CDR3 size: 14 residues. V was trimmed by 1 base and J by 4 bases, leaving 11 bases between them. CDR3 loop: CASSEGDYGYEQYF. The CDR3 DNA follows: TGTGCCAGCAGTGAAGGAGACTACGGGTACGAGCAGTACTTC.

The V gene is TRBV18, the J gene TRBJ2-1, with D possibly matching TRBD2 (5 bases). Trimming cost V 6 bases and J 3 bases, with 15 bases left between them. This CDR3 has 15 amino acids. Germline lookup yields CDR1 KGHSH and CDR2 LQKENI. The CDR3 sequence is CASSPGAEIYNEQFF. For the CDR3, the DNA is TGTGCCAGCTCCCCAGGAGCGGAGATCTACAATGAGCAGTTCTTC.

CDR3 protein: CASSVATGRSTGELFF. The CDR3 DNA is TGTGCCAGCAGCGTAGCAACAGGGAGAAGCACCGGGGAGCTGTTTTTT. The chain uses TRBV9 and TRBJ2-2; D possibly corresponds to TRBD1 (6 bases). V lost 0 bases, J lost 4 bases, and 13 bases lay in between. This CDR3 region has 16 residues. The germline V gene encodes CDR1 SGDLS and CDR2 YYNGEE.

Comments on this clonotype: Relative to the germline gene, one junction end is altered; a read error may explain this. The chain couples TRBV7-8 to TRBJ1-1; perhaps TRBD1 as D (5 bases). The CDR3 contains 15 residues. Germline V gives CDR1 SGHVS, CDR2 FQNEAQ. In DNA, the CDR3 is TGTGCCAGCAGCTTAGGAGTCGGGGGGAACACTGCAGCTTTCTTT. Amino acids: CASSLGVGGNTAAFF.

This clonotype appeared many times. CDR3 DNA sequence: TGTGCCAGCAGTCACGCTTCATGGGAGACCCAGTACTTC. Translated: CASSHASWETQYF. V and J are TRBV27 and TRBJ2-5; no firm D call. CDR1 and CDR2 from the germline V gene are MNHEY and SMNVEV (reference sequence). The V end was cut by 5 bases, the J end by 5 bases, with 12 bases between. The CDR3 contains 13 residues.